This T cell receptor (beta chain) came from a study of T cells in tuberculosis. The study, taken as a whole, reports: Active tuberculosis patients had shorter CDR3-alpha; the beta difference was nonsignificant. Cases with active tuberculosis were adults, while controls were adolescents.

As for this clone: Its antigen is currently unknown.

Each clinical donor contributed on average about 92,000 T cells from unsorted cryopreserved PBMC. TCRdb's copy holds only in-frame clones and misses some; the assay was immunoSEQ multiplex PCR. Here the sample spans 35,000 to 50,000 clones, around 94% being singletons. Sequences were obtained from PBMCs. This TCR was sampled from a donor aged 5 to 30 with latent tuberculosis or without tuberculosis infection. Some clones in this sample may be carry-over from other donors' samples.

The CDR3 region has the DNA TGTGCCAGCTCACCAACGGGACAGGGTGTCAATCAGCCCCAGCATTTT. Its protein is CASSPTGQGVNQPQHF. V and J are TRBV18 and TRBJ1-5; 9 nucleotides align to TRBD1. Trimming removed 2 bases from V and 3 bases from J; junction bases left unmatched: 5. The CDR3 sequence is 16 residues long. Germline loops: CDR1 KGHSH, CDR2 LQKENI.